Following are 11 T cell receptor beta chains from one sample sequenced in a study of T cells in tumors after PD-1 blockade. Profiling relied on immunoSEQ multiplex PCR, and the TCRdb table lists in-frame clones only, not all of them. The top ten hold over 15% of the sample, which has around 45,000 clones, 75% to 85% seen once. Sequenced here: PBMCs, sampled before anti-PD-1 treatment. These receptors came from a human donor with basal cell carcinoma.

This rearrangement joins TRBV24-1 to TRBJ1-2; tentative D call: TRBD1 (5 bases). This CDR3 has 17 amino acids. CDR1 KGHDR and CDR2 SFDVKD come from the germline V gene. V lost 2 bases and J lost 0, with 15 bases in between. This CDR3 is CATSDWGIGPPNYGYTF. The CDR3 DNA follows: TGTGCCACCAGTGATTGGGGGATCGGGCCTCCTAACTATGGCTACACCTTC.

This chain joins TRBV6-1 and TRBJ2-7, with D perhaps being TRBD1 or TRBD2 (5 bases each). Trimming took off 3 bases at V and 2 bases at J, with 8 bases between the two ends. The CDR3 is made up of 13 amino acids. Germline CDR1 is MNHNS and CDR2 is SASEGT. In DNA, the CDR3 is TGTGCCAGCAGTGAGAGGGGCGCCTACGAGCAGTACTTC. Amino acids: CASSERGAYEQYF.

The V call is TRBV24-1, the J call TRBJ2-1; 7 nucleotides match TRBD1. The CDR3 runs to 17 residues. V lost 4 bases to trimming and J lost 1 base; unmatched junction nucleotides: 9. CDR1 and CDR2 (germline): KGHDR, SFDVKD. CDR3 bases: TGTGCCACCAGTGACCGGAACAGGGGCCCATCCTACAATGAGCAGTTCTTC. Residues: CATSDRNRGPSYNEQFF.

CDR3 sequence reads: CASSELSRQGSRETQYF. The CDR3 nucleotides read TGTGCCAGCAGTGAACTTTCTAGACAGGGGTCGAGGGAGACCCAGTACTTC. The chain couples TRBV25-1 to TRBJ2-5; TRBD1 matches at 8 bases. The V gene's germline CDR1 is MGHDK and CDR2 SYGVNS. The CDR3 loop spans 17 amino acids. Unmatched junction bases numbered 13, after V lost 2 bases and J lost 5 bases.

V usage is TRBV5-6 and J usage is TRBJ1-3, with TRBD1 matching over 8 bases. The germline V gene has CDR1 SGHDT and CDR2 YYEEEE. The CDR3 is 15 amino acids. J gave up 7 bases and V 0 bases, and 6 bases lay outside the gene matches. The CDR3 reads CASSLGAGGRNTIYF. The DNA for the CDR3 is TGTGCCAGCAGCTTGGGGGCAGGGGGCCGGAACACCATATATTTT.

The rearrangement uses TRBV5-6 and TRBJ2-5; 11 nucleotides match TRBD2. V was clipped by 4 bases and J by 5 bases; unmatched bases: 7. CDR3 length: 15 residues. Germline V gene sequence: CDR1 SGHDT, CDR2 YYEEEE. The CDR3: CASSRILAGAETQYF. CDR3 in DNA: TGTGCCAGCAGCCGGATACTAGCGGGGGCGGAGACCCAGTACTTC.

The V and J genes are TRBV20-1 and TRBJ2-1; tentative D call: TRBD2 (5 bases). This CDR3 is built from 10 residues. Germline-derived CDR1 and CDR2 are DFQATT and SNEGSKA (reference sequence). V was trimmed by 5 bases and J by 9 bases, leaving 8 bases between them. As DNA, the CDR3 is TGCAGTGCTCTCCGGGGTGAGCAGTTCTTC. Translation: CSALRGEQFF.

V and J are TRBV28 and TRBJ2-1; 7 nucleotides align to TRBD2. V was pared by 8 bases and J by 7 bases, with 11 bases of the junction left unmatched. The CDR3 loop spans 14 amino acids. Per the germline V gene, CDR1 is MDHEN and CDR2 is SYDVKM. The CDR3 region is CASGSIGEGNEQFF. CDR3 coding DNA: TGTGCCAGCGGATCAATCGGGGAGGGGAATGAGCAGTTCTTC.

The J gene is TRBJ2-1, the V gene TRBV19; D is undetermined. V lost 5 bases to trimming and J lost 7 bases, with 9 bases between them. This CDR3 is 12 amino acids long. The germline gives CDR1 LNHDA, CDR2 SQIVND (reference sequence). CDR3 residues: CASSSQGNEQFF. The DNA of the CDR3 is TGTGCCAGTAGTTCCCAAGGAAATGAGCAGTTCTTC.

This clone was seen a few times. The rearrangement links TRBV2 to TRBJ2-1, with D maybe TRBD2 (6 bases). Looked up from germline, CDR1 is SNHLY and CDR2 is FYNNEI. Trimming left V 9 bases short and J 0 bases short, with 12 bases between. This CDR3 comprises 14 residues. The CDR3 region is CASNSGLSYNEQFF. Written as DNA, the CDR3 is TGTGCCAGTAATTCGGGACTCTCCTACAATGAGCAGTTCTTC.

This chain uses TRBV10-2 with TRBJ2-1; 8 bases line up with TRBD1. The CDR3 contains 15 residues. With V trimmed by 5 bases and J by 1 base, 4 bases remained unmatched. From germline, CDR1 is WSHSY and CDR2 SAAADI. Here the CDR3 reads CASSRQGRSYNEQFF. CDR3 bases: TGCGCCAGCAGTCGACAGGGGAGATCCTACAATGAGCAGTTCTTC.